This T cell receptor (beta chain) was found in a study of cytomegalovirus exposure and HLA in healthy donors. Points from the study as a whole: A few V segments could not be told apart, such as TRBV6-2 and TRBV6-3, and were left out.

Among the donors, all were healthy bone marrow donors. Unrecorded immune exposures were likely, despite nominal health at sampling. Germline V gene lookup returns CDR1 ENHRY and CDR2 SYGVKD. V shed 8 bases and J shed 2 bases, with 12 bases lying between them. The CDR3 has 13 residues. PCR used 60 Vbeta primers and 13 Jbeta primers. Assay used: immunoSEQ multiplex PCR; TCRdb lists only in-frame clones, some missing. The listing contains roughly 220,000 clones. Points on this clone: Its antigen is unknown.

This TCR was sampled from a girl aged 2-15 years in good health and CMV-seropositive. The specimen sequenced was PBMCs. The gene calls are TRBV10-3 and TRBJ1-1, with D unresolved. CDR3 in amino acids: CAILSTENTEAFF. CDR3 sequence (DNA): TGTGCCATCCTATCTACAGAAAACACTGAAGCTTTCTTT.